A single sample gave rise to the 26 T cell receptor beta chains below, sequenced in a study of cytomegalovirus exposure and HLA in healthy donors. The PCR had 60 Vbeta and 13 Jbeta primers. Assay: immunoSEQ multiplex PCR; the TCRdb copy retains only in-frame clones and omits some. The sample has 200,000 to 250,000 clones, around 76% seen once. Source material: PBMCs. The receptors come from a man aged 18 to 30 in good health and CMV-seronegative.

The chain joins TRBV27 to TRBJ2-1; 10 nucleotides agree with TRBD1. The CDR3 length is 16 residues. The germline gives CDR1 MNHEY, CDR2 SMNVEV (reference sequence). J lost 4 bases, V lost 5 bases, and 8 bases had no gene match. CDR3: CASSHKGQGDYNEQFF. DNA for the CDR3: TGTGCCAGCAGTCATAAAGGACAGGGGGATTACAATGAGCAGTTCTTC.

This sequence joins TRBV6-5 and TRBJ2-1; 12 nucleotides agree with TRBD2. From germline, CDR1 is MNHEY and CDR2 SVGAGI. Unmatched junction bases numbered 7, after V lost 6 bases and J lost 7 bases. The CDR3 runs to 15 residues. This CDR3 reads CASRKLAGGGNEQFF. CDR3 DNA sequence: TGTGCCAGCAGAAAACTAGCGGGAGGTGGGAATGAGCAGTTCTTC.

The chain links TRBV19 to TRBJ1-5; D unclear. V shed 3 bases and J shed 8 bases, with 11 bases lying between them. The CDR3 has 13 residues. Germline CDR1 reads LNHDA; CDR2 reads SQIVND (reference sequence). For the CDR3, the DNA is TGTGCCAGTAGTATTGCGGTTTTGGAGCCCCAGCATTTT. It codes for CASSIAVLEPQHF.

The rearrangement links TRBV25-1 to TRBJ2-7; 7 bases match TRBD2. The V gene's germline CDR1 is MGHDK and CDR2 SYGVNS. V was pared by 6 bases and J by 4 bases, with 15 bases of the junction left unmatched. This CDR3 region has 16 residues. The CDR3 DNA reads TGTGCCAGCAGCGAACGGTGGAGTAGCGGGCTATACGAGCAGTACTTC. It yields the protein CASSERWSSGLYEQYF.

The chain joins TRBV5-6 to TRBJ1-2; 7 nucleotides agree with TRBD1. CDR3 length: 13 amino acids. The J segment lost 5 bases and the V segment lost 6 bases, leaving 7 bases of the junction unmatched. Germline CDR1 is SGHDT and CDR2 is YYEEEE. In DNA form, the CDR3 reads TGTGCCAGCAACCGGGACAGCGGGTATGGCTACACCTTC. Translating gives CASNRDSGYGYTF.

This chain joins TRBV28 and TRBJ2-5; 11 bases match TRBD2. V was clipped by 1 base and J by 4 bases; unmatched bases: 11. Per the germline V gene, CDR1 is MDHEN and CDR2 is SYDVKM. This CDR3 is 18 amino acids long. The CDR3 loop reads CASSLFGTSGSSGETQYF. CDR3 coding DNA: TGTGCCAGCAGTTTATTCGGGACTAGCGGATCGTCGGGAGAGACCCAGTACTTC.

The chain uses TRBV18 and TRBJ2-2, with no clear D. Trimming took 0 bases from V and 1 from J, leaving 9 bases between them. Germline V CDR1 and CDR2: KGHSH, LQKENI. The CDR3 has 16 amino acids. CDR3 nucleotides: TGTGCCAGCTCACCACCGTCGGCAGGGAACACCGGGGAGCTGTTTTTT. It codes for CASSPPSAGNTGELFF.

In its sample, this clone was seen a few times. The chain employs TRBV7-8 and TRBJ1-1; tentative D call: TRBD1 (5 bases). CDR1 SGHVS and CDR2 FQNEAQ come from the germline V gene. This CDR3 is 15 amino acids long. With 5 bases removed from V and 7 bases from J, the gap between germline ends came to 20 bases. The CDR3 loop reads CASSHDTSAGREAFF. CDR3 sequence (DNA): TGTGCCAGCAGCCATGACACCTCCGCAGGGCGTGAAGCTTTCTTT.

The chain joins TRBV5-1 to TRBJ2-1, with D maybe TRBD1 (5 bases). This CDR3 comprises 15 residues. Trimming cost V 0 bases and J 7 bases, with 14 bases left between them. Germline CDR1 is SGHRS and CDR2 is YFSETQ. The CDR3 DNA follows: TGCGCCAGCAGCTTGGCGTCAGGGTTTTTAAATGAGCAGTTCTTC. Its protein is CASSLASGFLNEQFF.

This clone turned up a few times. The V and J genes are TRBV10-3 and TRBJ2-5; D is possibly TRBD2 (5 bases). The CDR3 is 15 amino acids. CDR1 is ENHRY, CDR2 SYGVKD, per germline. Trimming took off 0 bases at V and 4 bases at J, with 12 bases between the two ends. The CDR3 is CAISESLGSPETQYF. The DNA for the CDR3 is TGTGCCATCAGTGAGTCGTTAGGGAGCCCAGAGACCCAGTACTTC.

CDR3 amino acids: CASSIGTRYNEQFF. The CDR3 nucleotides are TGTGCCAGTAGTATAGGTACTAGGTACAATGAGCAGTTCTTC. This chain connects TRBV19 to TRBJ2-1; possible D gene TRBD2, 5 bases. CDR1 LNHDA and CDR2 SQIVND come from the germline V gene (reference sequence). V was shortened by 1 base and J by 4 bases, with 8 bases between the two germline ends. The CDR3 loop spans 14 amino acids.

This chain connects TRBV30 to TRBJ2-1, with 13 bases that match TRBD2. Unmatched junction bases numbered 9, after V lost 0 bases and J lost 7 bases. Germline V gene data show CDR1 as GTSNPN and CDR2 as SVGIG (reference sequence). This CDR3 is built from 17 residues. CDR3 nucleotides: TGTGCCTGGAGTGTATTATTAACTAGCGGGAGGGCGAATGAGCAGTTCTTC. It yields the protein CAWSVLLTSGRANEQFF.

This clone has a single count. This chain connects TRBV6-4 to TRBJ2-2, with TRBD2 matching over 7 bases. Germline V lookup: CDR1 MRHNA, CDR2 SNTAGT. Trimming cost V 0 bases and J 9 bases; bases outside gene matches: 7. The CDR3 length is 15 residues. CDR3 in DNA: TGTGCCAGCAGTGACTCGCGGGGGTCGCCTAGGGAGCTGTTTTTT. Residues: CASSDSRGSPRELFF.

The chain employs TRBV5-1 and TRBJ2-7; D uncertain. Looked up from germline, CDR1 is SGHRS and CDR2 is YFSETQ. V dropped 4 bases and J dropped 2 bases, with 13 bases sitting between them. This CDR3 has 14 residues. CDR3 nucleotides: TGCGCCAGCAGCGATCCCAGGTTAACCTACGAGCAGTACTTC. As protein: CASSDPRLTYEQYF.

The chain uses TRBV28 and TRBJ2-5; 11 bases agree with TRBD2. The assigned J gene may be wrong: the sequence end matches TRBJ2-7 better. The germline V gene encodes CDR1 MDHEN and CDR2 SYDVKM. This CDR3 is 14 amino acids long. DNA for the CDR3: TGTGCCAGCAGTTCACTAGCGGGAGTATACGAGCAGTACTTC. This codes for CASSSLAGVYEQYF.

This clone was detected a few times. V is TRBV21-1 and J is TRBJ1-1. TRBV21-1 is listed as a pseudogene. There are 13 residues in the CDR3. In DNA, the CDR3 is TGTGCCAGCAGCTTGCATGAGGCCACCCGAGCTTTCTTT. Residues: CASSLHEATRAFF.

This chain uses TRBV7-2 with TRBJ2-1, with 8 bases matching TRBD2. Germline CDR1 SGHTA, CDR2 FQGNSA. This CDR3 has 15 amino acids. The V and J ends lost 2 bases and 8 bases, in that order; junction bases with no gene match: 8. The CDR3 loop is CASSLTASGLDEQFF. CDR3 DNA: TGTGCCAGCAGCTTAACGGCTAGCGGGCTCGATGAGCAGTTCTTC.

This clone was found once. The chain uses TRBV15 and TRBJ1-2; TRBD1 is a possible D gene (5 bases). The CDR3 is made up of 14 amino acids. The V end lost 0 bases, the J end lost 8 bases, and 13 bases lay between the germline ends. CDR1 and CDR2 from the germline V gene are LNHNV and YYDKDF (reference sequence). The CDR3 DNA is TGTGCCACCAGCAGAGATAAGGGGCCCGAGGGCTACACCTTC. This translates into CATSRDKGPEGYTF.

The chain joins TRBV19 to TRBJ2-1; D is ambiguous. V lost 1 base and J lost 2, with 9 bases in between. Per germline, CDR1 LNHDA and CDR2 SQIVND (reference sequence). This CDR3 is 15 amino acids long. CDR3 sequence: CASSIGLDTYNEQFF. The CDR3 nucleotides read TGTGCCAGTAGTATAGGACTTGATACCTACAATGAGCAGTTCTTC.

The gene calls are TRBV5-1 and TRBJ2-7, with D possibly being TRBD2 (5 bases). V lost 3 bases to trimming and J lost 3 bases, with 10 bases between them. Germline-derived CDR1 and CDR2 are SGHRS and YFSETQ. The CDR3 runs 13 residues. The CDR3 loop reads CASSWGEVYEQYF. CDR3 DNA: TGCGCCAGCAGCTGGGGAGAAGTCTACGAGCAGTACTTC.

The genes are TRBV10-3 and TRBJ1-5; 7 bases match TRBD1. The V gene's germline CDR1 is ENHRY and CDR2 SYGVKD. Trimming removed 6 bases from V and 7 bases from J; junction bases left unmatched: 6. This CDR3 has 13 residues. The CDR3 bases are TGTGCCATCAGCCGGGACAGTTACCAGCCCCAGCATTTT. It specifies CAISRDSYQPQHF.

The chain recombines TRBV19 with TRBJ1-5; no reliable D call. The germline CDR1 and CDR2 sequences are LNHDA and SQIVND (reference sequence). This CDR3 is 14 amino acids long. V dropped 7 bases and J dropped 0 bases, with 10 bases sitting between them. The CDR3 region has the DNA TGTGCCAGTAAGCACGGGTATAGCAATCAGCCCCAGCATTTT. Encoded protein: CASKHGYSNQPQHF.

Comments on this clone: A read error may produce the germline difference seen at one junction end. The CDR3 DNA reads TGTTCCAGCAGCTTAGCGCACGGGAGCGGGGCCTACAATGAGCAGTTCTTC. As protein: CSSSLAHGSGAYNEQFF. V usage is TRBV7-9 and J usage is TRBJ2-1, with TRBD2 matching over 7 bases. The CDR3 has 17 amino acids. Germline V gene sequence: CDR1 SEHNR, CDR2 FQNEAQ (reference sequence).

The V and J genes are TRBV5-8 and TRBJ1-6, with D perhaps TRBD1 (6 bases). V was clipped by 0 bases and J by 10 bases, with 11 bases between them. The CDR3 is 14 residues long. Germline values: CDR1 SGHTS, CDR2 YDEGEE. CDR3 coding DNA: TGTGCCAGCAGCTTGGGAGGGGGGGAGTCACCCCTCCACTTT. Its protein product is CASSLGGGESPLHF.

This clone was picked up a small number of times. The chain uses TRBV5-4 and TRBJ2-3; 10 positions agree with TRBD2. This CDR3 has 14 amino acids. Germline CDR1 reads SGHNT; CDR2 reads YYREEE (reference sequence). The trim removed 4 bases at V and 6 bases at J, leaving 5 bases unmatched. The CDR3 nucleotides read TGTGCCAGCAGCCCCGGGACTAGCGAGGATACGCAGTATTTT. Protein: CASSPGTSEDTQYF.

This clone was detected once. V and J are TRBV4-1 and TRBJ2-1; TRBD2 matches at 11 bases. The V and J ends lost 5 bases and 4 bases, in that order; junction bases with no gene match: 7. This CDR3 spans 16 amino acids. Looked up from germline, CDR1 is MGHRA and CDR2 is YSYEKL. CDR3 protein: CASSFLTSGIYNEQFF. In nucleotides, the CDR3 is TGCGCCAGCAGCTTCCTGACTAGCGGGATTTACAATGAGCAGTTCTTC.